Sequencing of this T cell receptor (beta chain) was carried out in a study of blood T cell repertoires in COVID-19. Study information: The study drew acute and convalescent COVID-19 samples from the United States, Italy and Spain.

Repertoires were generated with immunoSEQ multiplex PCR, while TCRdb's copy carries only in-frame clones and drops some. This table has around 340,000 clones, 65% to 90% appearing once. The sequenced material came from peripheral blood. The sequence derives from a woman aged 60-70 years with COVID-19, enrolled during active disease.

CDR3 loop: CASRAGGRTGELFF. The CDR3 DNA reads as TGTGCCAGCAGAGCAGGGGGAAGGACCGGGGAGCTGTTTTTT. The chain links TRBV2 to TRBJ2-2, with 7 bases that match TRBD1. CDR1 and CDR2 from the germline V gene are SNHLY and FYNNEI. Germline trimming cut 6 bases from V and 5 bases from J; bases unmatched to any gene: 6. This CDR3 is built from 14 residues. Complete variable domain (other parts from reference TRBV2 and TRBJ2-2): EPEVTQTPSHQVTQMGQEVILRCVPISNHLYFYWYRQILGQKVEFLVSFYNNEISEKSEIFDDQFSVERPDGSNFTLKIRSTKLEDSAMYFCASRAGGRTGELFFGEGSRLTVL.